The present T cell receptor beta chain was sequenced within a study of post-analysis software for immune sequencing data. TCR beta cDNA libraries included unique molecular identifiers. The T cell input of 1 to 10 million gave roughly 500,000 cDNA molecules. TCRdb redid the calling of the PCR reads with MiXCR, one entry per CDR3 protein. The sample has roughly 800,000 distinct CDR3 sequences, just under 30% seen once; the top ten hold around 0.56%. Findings and caveats of the study: Compared with controls, patients had more of roughly five TRBV segments, including TRBV5-6, TRBV5-1 and TRBV20-1.

With 9 bases removed from V and 6 bases from J, the gap between germline ends came to 9 bases. The germline V gene encodes CDR1 KGHDR and CDR2 SFDVKD. This CDR3 has 11 residues. This clonotype has a handful of counts. What it binds is not known. The origin of this receptor is a girl aged 5 to 17 with multiple sclerosis. The V call is TRBV24-1, the J call TRBJ2-3; D may correspond to TRBD1 or TRBD2 (5 bases each). The material sequenced was blood. The CDR3: CATREGDTQYF. The CDR3 nucleotides are TGTGCCACCCGCGAGGGGGATACGCAGTATTTT.